The source of this T cell receptor beta chain is a study of cytomegalovirus exposure and HLA in healthy donors (dated 2017 in TCRdb). At the level of the whole study: An earlier analysis of about 560 of the donors reported roughly 300 Gb of sequence data and 117 million unique TCR beta sequences obtained from about 179 million T cells. An early release that covered roughly 600 HLA-typed donors contained around 300 gigabases of sequencing data and 85 million to 100 million unique TCR sequences. Of the roughly 400 genotyped donors, 65% to 90% fell in the genetic ancestry cluster associated with self-reported Caucasian donors. The study aimed to test whether signatures of past pathogen exposure could be identified by cataloging public T cell receptors. The study used immunosequencing to profile the T cell repertoires of under 700 subjects and linked those repertoires to cytomegalovirus serostatus. Along with the approximately 620-subject first cohort, a separate validation cohort of about 110 different subjects was used. To predict cytomegalovirus infection status, the study combined high-throughput TCR immunosequencing, statistical association of individual TCRs with disease status, and machine learning. To study patterns of TCR occurrence, a later analysis re-analyzed previously published TCR beta repertoires from 500 to 850 donors and added high-resolution HLA genotyping. The later analysis used no new phenotypic data to find candidate immune exposures, relying instead on TCR beta sequences and their occurrence across donors. In an earlier analysis of roughly 540 of the donors, high-throughput TCR beta sequencing was used to judge whether each TCR beta V gene segment behaved as functional or pseudogenic. Donor age, sex, ethnicity and CMV serostatus were compiled alongside the repertoire data. Genome-wide SNP genotypes for about 55% of the roughly 670 donors were used in a later genetic analysis, which treated that subset as a discovery cohort. All discovery cohort repertoires had been generated using a single sequencing platform. HLA typing included class I and class II loci at four-digit resolution. The number of donors typed differed by locus, with 629-630 for A, B, C, DRB1 and DQB1, around 500 for DQA1, about 610 for DPA1, and roughly 450 for DPB1. Roughly 5 DR-DQ haplotypes were handled as single units for association and clustering, since linkage in the cohort was strong. Among 300 to 500 genotyped donors of the cohort, an average of approximately 240,000 unique TCR beta nucleotide sequences was sequenced per donor, of which 15% to 20% were non-productive. Findings and caveats that apply to the study as a whole: Assigning TCR associations to individual alleles was difficult when HLA alleles, especially DR and DQ, strongly co-occurred. An earlier analysis of 587 of the donors showed that most TCR beta V segments appeared in productive rearrangements either about 87% or about 30% of the time, which broadly matched IMGT annotations. This cohort had only TCR beta chains sequenced, and the lack of alpha or paired-chain data limited which features could be detected. Compared with equally common non-associated chains, HLA-associated TCR beta chains in a later analysis were more clonally expanded and had lower generation probabilities. It was suggested by the authors that the approach could potentially be generalized to other disease states and immunological phenotypes. An association between a missense DCLRE1C variant and V-gene and J-gene trimming of TCR beta chains was found in a later genetic analysis and replicated in an independent cohort. Three of the identified cytomegalovirus-associated TCR beta chains were confirmed in vitro to be specific for cytomegalovirus antigens. The 87-base-pair reads could not distinguish some IMGT-functional V segments, including TRBV6-2 and TRBV6-3, so those segments were excluded. Because counts were too low, around 17 rarely observed V segments, including chromosome 9 orphons, were left out of the earlier analysis of 500 to 650 of the donors. Across donors, most TCR sequences were observed very rarely, whereas some public TCRs were present in many individuals. A cluster of highly shared sequence variants was judged likely to be a technical artifact of the sequencing pipeline. A further reported finding was that TCR beta sequences accurately predicted the HLA-A and HLA-B alleles for most subjects in the first cohort. A later analysis found that most CMV-associated TCR beta chains appeared HLA-restricted, with HLA associations seemingly driven largely by CMV exposure. Compared with the 666-donor mean, donors in an Asian-associated ancestry cluster had fewer N-insertions in productive TCRs, according to a later genetic analysis. Linkage disequilibrium might explain the correlated functional status among segregating V segments, but an unknown experimental factor could not be ruled out. According to a later analysis, TCR association rates differed among HLA loci, with DRB1 alleles showing the most associated TCRs and HLA-C alleles showing the fewest. Specific HLA alleles were associated with 15,000 to 20,000 TCR beta sequences at a false discovery rate of 0.05 in a later analysis. Because some donors lacked HLA typing at each locus, the association tests relied only on the typed subset. The study gave a list of about 170 TCR beta chains associated with cytomegalovirus. Presence/absence analyses assumed roughly uniform sequencing depth across donors, an assumption that may not hold. Cytomegalovirus status was reported to be diagnosed by the classifier with high specificity and sensitivity in both the original and validation cohorts. For the cohort, immune exposure information was limited to CMV serostatus. In a later analysis, several top co-occurrence clusters were reported to appear linked to parvovirus B19, influenza, CMV and Epstein-Barr virus.

In total, fewer than 750 healthy bone marrow donors made up the cohort. Cohort members were all nominally healthy when sampled, although unrecorded immune exposures were likely present. The donor was CMV seronegative and was included in the group of about 400 seronegative cohort members. A peripheral blood sample was collected from each donor, and TCR beta sequencing was performed on peripheral blood mononuclear cells. The Qiagen DNeasy Blood Extraction Kit was used to extract genomic DNA from the blood cell samples. The CDR3 starts with the cysteine, ends with the phenylalanine, and has 17 residues. The sequence is cut down to CDR3 DNA, 51 bases in frame from base 1. From a lookup of the germline V gene, CDR1 and CDR2 are KGHSH and LQKENI. Comments on this clone: No cognate antigen has been identified for it. The germline gene is not matched at one end of the junction; a read error may be the cause.

The library relied on the immunoSEQ multiplex PCR assay. For the multiplex PCR, a mixture combining 60 forward primers for TCR Vbeta segments and 13 reverse primers for TCR Jbeta segments was used. A multiplex PCR assay on genomic DNA amplified the CDR3 region of rearranged TCR beta genes. The amplified TCR beta libraries were sequenced on the Illumina HiSeq System as 87-base-pair reads. The paper's data handling went like this. A later analysis tallied tens of millions of unique TCR beta chains across the 650 to 750 repertoires, and approximately 12 million of those chains were shared by two or more donors. A nearest-neighbor algorithm error-corrected the raw reads and collapsed the reads into unique sequences, merging closely related sequences to remove PCR and sequencing errors. CDR3 sequences were aligned to IMGT reference sequences to assign V, D and J gene segments. For a sequence to be retained, at least a six-nucleotide match to both a V gene segment and a J gene segment was required. A rearrangement counted as productive if the CDR3 had no stop codons and remained in frame with V and J, and every other rearrangement counted as non-productive. Following IMGT convention, CDR3 was defined as the stretch from the second conserved V-encoded cysteine up to the conserved J-encoded phenylalanine. Sequences without an unambiguous match to a single V gene segment were excluded from the earlier analysis of approximately 560 of the donors. In an earlier analysis of about 590 of the donors, a V segment was called functional when productive rearrangements were above 56.7%, and segregating when the standard deviation between donors exceeded 5%. A statistical classification framework was developed to diagnose cytomegalovirus status using the catalog of TCR beta chain sequences. In a later analysis, V and J genes were assigned by comparing TCR nucleotide sequences against IMGT/GENE-DB human TR gene sequences. The TCRdist pipeline was used in a later analysis to assign CDR3 sequences and most-parsimonious VDJ recombination scenarios. In a later analysis, each TCR beta chain was defined by its CDR3 amino acid sequence together with its V-gene family, and reads lacking a unique V-gene family were excluded. To address suspected cross-contamination and a sequencing artifact, a later analysis removed 450 to 700 highly shared, low-generation-probability nucleotide sequences. A later analysis calculated a clonal expansion index for each public chain from normalized within-repertoire ranks of inferred template counts. In a later analysis, generation probabilities were computed using a VDJ recombination model fitted to out-of-frame rearrangements, and the results were checked against IGoR. A later analysis scored TCR-TCR, TCR-HLA and TCR-CMV co-occurrence with hypergeometric tests, applying a repertoire-size bias correction to TCR pairs. To estimate false discovery rates, a later analysis permuted the HLA or CMV assignments 20 times. In a later analysis, co-occurring TCRs were grouped using DBSCAN, with TCRdist sequence similarity added in when clustering inside HLA-allele-positive subsets. Repertoires with fewer than 30,000 or more than 120,000 public chains were left out of co-occurrence clustering, as were four to six repertoires with anomalous nucleotide sharing. TCRdb's version of the immuneACCESS table is confined to in-frame rearrangements and falls short of the full clone set. An unresolved V gene accounts for under half of the shortfall where checked; the remainder is of unknown origin. For V, J and clone size, that table is used; D and trimming come from the DNA. The sample table holds about 160,000 clones, of which 75% to 85% were seen once. Together, the top ten hold around 1.9% of the sample.

Recombination joined TRBV18 with TRBJ1-2, and 7 junction bases match TRBD1. The receptor was isolated from a woman between 18 and 29 years old in good health and CMV-seronegative. The sequenced material came from PBMCs. The CDR3 protein sequence reads: CANSRDRDRVYVYGYTF. The DNA is as follows: TGTGCCAACTCACGCGACAGGGATAGGGTCTACGTCTATGGCTACACCTTC.